The clone carrying this T cell receptor (beta chain) has a count of ten or more. Its antigen remains unknown. Germline trimming cut 10 bases from V and 6 bases from J; bases unmatched to any gene: 16. This CDR3 has 15 residues. Germline assignment: CDR1 ENHRY and CDR2 SYGVKD. Time point reported: pre-sensitization, week 0. Treatment noted: therapeutic diphenylcyclopropenone sensitization with weekly scalp DPC. Blood collection happened ahead of applying each patch test. Someone pulled total RNA out of unfractionated whole blood. Separate cDNA molecules received unique molecular identifiers, which the library attached to them. Using its own MiXCR run on the RACE reads, TCRdb lists one record per CDR3 protein. This sample yields over 300,000 distinct CDR3 sequences, of which 5% to 6.5% are seen a single time; roughly 2.6% belongs to the top ten. These data are taken from a study of human T cells and chemical hapten exposure.

Study-level results: In comparison with controls, expanded TCRs gave rise to a significantly larger number of large CDR3 similarity clusters.

The clonotype comes from a woman aged 45-59 years with alopecia areata. Some clones in this sample may be carry-over from other donors' samples. This chain connects TRBV10-3 to TRBJ1-2; 8 bases align to TRBD1. The source material was whole blood, sampled in connection with sensitization to the hapten diphenylcyclopropenone (DPC). The CDR3 is CATRQGMSPSDGYTF. The CDR3 DNA reads as TGTGCCACCCGACAGGGGATGTCGCCGTCGGATGGCTACACCTTC.